One and the same sample provided the 5 T cell receptor beta chains below, sequenced in a study of T cells in Graves' hyperthyroidism and ophthalmopathy. Researchers amplified the TCR beta CDR3 regions from RNA transcripts. Researchers ran a first-round RT-PCR on the TCR CDR3 using the HTBI primer set. TCRdb used MiXCR to reprocess the multiplex PCR reads, holding one entry per CDR3 protein. The table has about 680,000 distinct CDR3 sequences, around a third seen once. Sequencing input: blood. These receptors all stem from a woman in her thirties or forties with Graves' hyperthyroidism.

A few counts support this clonotype. This chain joins TRBV19 and TRBJ1-5; D not resolved. V gave up 9 bases and J gave up 3 bases, with 12 bases separating them. This CDR3 has 13 amino acids. CDR1 LNHDA and CDR2 SQIVND come from the germline V gene (reference sequence). The CDR3 coding sequence is TGTGCCAGCTATGCAAGAGACAATCAGCCCCAGCATTTT. Translation: CASYARDNQPQHF. Supplemented by reference TRBV19 and TRBJ1-5, the full variable domain reads DGGITQSPKYLFRKEGQNVTLSCEQNLNHDAMYWYRQDPGQGLRLIYYSQIVNDFQKGDIAEGYSVSREKKESFPLTVTSAQKNPTAFYLCASYARDNQPQHFGDGTRLSIL.

Points on this clonotype: A read error is possible here, since a much larger clone lies one base away. J is TRBJ2-7 and V is TRBV19, with 7 positions matching TRBD1. Trimming removed 4 bases from V and 6 bases from J; junction bases left unmatched: 15. This CDR3 region has 16 residues. The V gene's germline CDR1 is LNHDA and CDR2 SQIVND (reference sequence). Here the CDR3 reads CASSNIHGTEEREQYF. The CDR3 DNA follows: TGTGCCAGTAGTAACATTCACGGGACAGAAGAGCGCGAGCAGTACTTC.

The table lists this clonotype with many counts. As DNA, the CDR3 is TGCGCCAGCGGCCCGATCGCGTTCCTTCGGAACACTGAAGCTTTCTTT. Translating gives CASGPIAFLRNTEAFF. The chain uses TRBV10-2 and TRBJ1-1, with no clear D. Trimming took off 8 bases at V and 1 base at J, with 20 bases between the two ends. Germline CDR1 and CDR2: WSHSY and SAAADI. The CDR3 has 16 amino acids.

This clonotype has only a few counts. The rearrangement joins TRBV9 to TRBJ2-5; no clear D gene. The V and J ends lost 4 bases and 5 bases respectively, with 15 bases between them. Germline assignment: CDR1 SGDLS and CDR2 YYNGEE. The CDR3 is made up of 14 amino acids. DNA for the CDR3: TGTGCCAGCAGCCAAGATCTAAGGGCCGAGACCCAGTACTTC. Translation: CASSQDLRAETQYF.

The gene calls are TRBV20-1 and TRBJ1-1; TRBD1 might be the D (5 bases). Germline lookup yields CDR1 DFQATT and CDR2 SNEGSKA (reference sequence). Trimming removed 6 bases at V and 5 bases at J, with 16 bases between. The CDR3 is 13 amino acids. The CDR3 protein is CSAPGQGRTEAFF. CDR3 coding DNA: TGCAGTGCGCCCGGACAAGGGAGGACTGAAGCTTTCTTT.